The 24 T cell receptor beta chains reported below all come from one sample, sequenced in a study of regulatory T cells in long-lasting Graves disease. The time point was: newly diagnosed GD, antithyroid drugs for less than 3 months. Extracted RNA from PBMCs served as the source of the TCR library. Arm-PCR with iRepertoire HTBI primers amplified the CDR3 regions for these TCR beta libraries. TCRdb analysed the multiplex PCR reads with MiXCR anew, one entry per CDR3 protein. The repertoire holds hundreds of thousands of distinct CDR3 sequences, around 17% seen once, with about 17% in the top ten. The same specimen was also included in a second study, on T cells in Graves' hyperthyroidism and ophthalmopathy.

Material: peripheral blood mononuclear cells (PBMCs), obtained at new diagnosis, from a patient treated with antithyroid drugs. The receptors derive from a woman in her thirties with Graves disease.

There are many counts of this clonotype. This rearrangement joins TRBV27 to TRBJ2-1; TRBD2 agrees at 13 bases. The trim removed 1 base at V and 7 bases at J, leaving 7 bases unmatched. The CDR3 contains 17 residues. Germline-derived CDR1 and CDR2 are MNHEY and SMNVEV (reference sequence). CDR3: CASSLFTGTSGINEQFF. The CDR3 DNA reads TGTGCCAGCAGTTTATTTACCGGGACTAGCGGGATAAATGAGCAGTTCTTC.

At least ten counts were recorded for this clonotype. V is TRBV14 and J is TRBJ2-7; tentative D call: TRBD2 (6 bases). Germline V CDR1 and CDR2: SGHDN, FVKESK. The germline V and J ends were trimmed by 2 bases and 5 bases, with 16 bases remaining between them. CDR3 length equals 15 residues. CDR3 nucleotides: TGTGCCAGCAGCCAAACACTAGCTTTGTACGACGAGCAGTACTTC. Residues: CASSQTLALYDEQYF.

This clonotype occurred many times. The CDR3, as DNA: TGTGCCAGCAGCCTACCCACGGGGACTAGCGGACAAGAGACCCAGTACTTC. It yields the protein CASSLPTGTSGQETQYF. The chain has TRBV3-1 and TRBJ2-5; TRBD2 matches at 11 bases. The CDR3 consists of 17 residues. Germline V CDR1 and CDR2: LGHDT, YNNKEL (reference sequence). Germline trimming cut 4 bases from V and 2 bases from J; bases unmatched to any gene: 9.

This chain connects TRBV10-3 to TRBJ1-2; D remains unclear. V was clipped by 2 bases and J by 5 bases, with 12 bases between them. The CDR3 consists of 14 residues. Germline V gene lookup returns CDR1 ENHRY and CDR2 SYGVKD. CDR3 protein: CAISERGGPYGYTF. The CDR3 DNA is TGTGCCATCAGTGAGAGAGGAGGACCTTATGGCTACACCTTC.

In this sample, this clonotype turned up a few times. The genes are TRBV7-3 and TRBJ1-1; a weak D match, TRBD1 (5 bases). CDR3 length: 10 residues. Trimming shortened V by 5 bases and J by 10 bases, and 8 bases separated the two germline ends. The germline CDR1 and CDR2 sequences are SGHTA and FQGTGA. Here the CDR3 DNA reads TGTGCCAGCAGCCCCGGGGGAGCTTTCTTT. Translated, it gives CASSPGGAFF.

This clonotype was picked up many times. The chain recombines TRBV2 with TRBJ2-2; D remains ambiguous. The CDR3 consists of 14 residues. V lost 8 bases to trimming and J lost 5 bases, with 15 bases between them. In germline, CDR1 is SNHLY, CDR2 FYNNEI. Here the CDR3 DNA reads TGTGCCAGCGTAAGGGTAGACGTAACCGGGGAGCTGTTTTTT. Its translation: CASVRVDVTGELFF.

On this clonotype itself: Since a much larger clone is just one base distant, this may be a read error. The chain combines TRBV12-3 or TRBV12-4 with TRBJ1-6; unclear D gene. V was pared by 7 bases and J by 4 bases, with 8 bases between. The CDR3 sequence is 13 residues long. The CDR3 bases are TGTGCCAGCACCCTGGGTTATAATTCACCCCTCCACTTT. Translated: CASTLGYNSPLHF.

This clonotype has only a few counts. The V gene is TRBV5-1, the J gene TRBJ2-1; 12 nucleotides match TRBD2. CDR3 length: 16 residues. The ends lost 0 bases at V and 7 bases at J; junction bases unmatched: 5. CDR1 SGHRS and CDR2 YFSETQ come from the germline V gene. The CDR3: CASSLGTSGIMNEQFF. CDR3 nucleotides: TGCGCCAGCAGCTTGGGGACTAGCGGGATTATGAATGAGCAGTTCTTC.

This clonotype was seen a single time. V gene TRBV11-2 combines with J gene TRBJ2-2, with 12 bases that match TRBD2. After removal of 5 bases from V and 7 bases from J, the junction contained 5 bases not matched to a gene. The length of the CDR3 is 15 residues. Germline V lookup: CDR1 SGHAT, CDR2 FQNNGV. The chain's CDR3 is CASSATSGSHGELFF. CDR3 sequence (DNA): TGTGCCAGCAGCGCGACTAGCGGGAGTCACGGGGAGCTGTTTTTT.

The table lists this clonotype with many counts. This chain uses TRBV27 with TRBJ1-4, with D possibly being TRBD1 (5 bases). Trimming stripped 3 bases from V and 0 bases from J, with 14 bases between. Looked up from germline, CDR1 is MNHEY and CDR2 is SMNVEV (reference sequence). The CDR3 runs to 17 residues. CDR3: CASSFQGVTATNEKLFF. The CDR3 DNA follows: TGTGCCAGCAGTTTCCAGGGCGTAACTGCAACTAATGAAAAACTGTTTTTT.

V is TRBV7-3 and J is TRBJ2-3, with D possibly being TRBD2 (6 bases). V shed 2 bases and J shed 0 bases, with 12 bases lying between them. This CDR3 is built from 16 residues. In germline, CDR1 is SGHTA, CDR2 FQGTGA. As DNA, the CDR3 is TGTGCCAGCAGCTTATCTACCGGGACTAGCACAGATACGCAGTATTTT. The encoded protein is CASSLSTGTSTDTQYF.

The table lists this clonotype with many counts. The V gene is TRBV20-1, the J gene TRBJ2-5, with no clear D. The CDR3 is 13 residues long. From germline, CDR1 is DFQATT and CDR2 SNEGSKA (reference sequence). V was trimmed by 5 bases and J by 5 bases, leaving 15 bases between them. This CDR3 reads CSAYSWPRETQYF. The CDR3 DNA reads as TGCAGTGCTTATAGTTGGCCCAGGGAGACCCAGTACTTC.

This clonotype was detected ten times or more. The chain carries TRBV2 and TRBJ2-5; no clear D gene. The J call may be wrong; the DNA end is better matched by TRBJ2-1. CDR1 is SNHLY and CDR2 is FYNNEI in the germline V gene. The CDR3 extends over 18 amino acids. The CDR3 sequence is CASSVPGLGYPAYNEQFF. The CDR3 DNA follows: TGTGCCAGCAGTGTTCCCGGCCTCGGTTACCCAGCCTACAATGAGCAGTTCTTC.

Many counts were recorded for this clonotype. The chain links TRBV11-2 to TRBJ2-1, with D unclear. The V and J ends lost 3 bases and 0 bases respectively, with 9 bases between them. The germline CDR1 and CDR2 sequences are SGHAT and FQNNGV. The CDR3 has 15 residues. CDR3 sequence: CASSFAVFSYNEQFF. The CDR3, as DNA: TGTGCCAGCAGCTTTGCTGTTTTCTCCTACAATGAGCAGTTCTTC.

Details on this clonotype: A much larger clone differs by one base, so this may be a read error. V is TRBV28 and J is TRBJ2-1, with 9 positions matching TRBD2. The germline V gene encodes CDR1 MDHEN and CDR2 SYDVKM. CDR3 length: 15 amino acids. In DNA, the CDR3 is TGTGCCGGCAGTTTATTTGGCGGGAGGGCCAATGAGCAGTTCTTC. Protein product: CAGSLFGGRANEQFF.

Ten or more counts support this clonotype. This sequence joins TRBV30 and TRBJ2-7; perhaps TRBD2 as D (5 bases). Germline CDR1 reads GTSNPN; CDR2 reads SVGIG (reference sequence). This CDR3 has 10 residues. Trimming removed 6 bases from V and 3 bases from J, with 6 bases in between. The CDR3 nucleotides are TGTGCCTGCGGGAACTACGAGCAGTACTTC. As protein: CACGNYEQYF. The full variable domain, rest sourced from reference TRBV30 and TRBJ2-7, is SQTIHQWPATLVQPVGSPLSLECTVEGTSNPNLYWYRQAAGRGLQLLFYSVGIGQISSEVPQNLSASRPQDRQFILSSKKLLLSDSGFYLCACGNYEQYFGPGTRLTVT.

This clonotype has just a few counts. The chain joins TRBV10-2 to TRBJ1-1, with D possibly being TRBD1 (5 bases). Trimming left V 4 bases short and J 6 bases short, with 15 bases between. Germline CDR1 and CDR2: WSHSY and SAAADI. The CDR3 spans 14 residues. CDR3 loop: CASSVTGVGPEAFF. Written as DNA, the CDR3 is TGCGCCAGCAGTGTAACAGGAGTGGGCCCTGAAGCTTTCTTT.

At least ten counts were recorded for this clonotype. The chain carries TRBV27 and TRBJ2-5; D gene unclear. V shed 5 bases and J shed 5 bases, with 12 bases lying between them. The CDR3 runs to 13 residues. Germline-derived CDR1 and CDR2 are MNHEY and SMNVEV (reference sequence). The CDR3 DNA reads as TGTGCCAGCAGTACCGGGCCCGGGGAGACCCAGTACTTC. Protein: CASSTGPGETQYF.

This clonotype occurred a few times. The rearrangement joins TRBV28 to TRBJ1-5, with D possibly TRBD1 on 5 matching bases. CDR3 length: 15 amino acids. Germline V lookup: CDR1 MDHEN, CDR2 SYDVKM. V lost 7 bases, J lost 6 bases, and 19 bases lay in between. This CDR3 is CASTPTGRGRQPQHF. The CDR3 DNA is TGTGCCAGCACTCCGACGGGACGGGGCCGTCAGCCCCAGCATTTT.

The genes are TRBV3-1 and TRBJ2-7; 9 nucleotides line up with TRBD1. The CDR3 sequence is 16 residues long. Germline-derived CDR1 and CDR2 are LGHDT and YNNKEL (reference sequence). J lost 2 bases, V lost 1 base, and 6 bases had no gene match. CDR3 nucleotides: TGTGCCAGCAGCCAAGCGCCGGGACAGGGTACCTACGAGCAGTACTTC. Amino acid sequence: CASSQAPGQGTYEQYF.

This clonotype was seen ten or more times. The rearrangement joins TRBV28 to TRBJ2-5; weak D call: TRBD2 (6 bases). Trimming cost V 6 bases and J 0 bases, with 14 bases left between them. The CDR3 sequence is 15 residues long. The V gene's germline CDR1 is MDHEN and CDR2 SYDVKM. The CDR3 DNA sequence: TGTGCCAGCAGACTGATAGCGGAGTACCAAGAGACCCAGTACTTC. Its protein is CASRLIAEYQETQYF.

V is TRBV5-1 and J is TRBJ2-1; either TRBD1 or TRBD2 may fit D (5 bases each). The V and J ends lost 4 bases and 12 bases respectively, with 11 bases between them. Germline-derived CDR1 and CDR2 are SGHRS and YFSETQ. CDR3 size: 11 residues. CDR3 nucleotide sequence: TGCGCCAGCAGCGACCCGGGGCCGCAGTTCTTC. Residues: CASSDPGPQFF.

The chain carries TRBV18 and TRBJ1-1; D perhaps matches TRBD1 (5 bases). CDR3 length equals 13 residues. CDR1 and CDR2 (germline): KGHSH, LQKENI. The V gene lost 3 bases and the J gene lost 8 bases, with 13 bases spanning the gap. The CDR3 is CASSPGPGLEAFF. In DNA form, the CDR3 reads TGTGCCAGCTCACCCGGGCCGGGGCTCGAAGCTTTCTTT.

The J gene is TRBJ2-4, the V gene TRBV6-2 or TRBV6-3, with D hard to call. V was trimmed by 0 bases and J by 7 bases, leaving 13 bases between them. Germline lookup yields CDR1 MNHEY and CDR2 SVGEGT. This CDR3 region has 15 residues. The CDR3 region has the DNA TGTGCCAGCAGTTACTCGACCCGATTAGGGAACATTCAGTACTTC. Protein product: CASSYSTRLGNIQYF.